Reported below is one T cell receptor (beta chain). Its antigen is not known. Primers: 60 Vbeta forward and 13 Jbeta reverse. Sequencing used immunoSEQ multiplex PCR; TCRdb keeps in-frame clones, though not all of them. The sample carries fewer than 300,000 clones, approximately 90% recorded once. This entry belongs to a study of cytomegalovirus exposure and HLA in healthy donors. The CDR3 is 15 amino acids. The germline V gene encodes CDR1 SGHAT and CDR2 FQDESV (reference sequence). Trimming shortened V by 7 bases and J by 1 base, and 16 bases separated the two germline ends. The study's findings and limits: Earlier results showed most TCR beta V segments being productive about 87% or about 30% of the time. Cytomegalovirus status was reportedly diagnosed by the classifier with high specificity and sensitivity. Because they were indistinguishable, some V segments, including TRBV6-2 and TRBV6-3, were excluded.

Sequencing was carried out using PBMCs. This sequence joins TRBV11-1 and TRBJ1-1; D is unclear. The clonotype comes from a man between 35 and 55 years old in good health and CMV-seropositive. CDR3 sequence (DNA): TGTGCCAGCAACCCACCGGGGATACGGAACACTGAAGCTTTCTTT. Its protein is CASNPPGIRNTEAFF.